These 14 T cell receptor beta chains share one sample of origin, sequenced in a study of control samples from healthy donors and cancer patients. Only in-frame clones appear in the TCRdb table, and some are missing; sequencing was by immunoSEQ multiplex PCR. Among more than 95,000 clones listed, 93% were seen once. Sequenced material: blood. The source is a man younger than 45 in good health.

The V gene is TRBV19, the J gene TRBJ2-3, with 14 nucleotides matching TRBD2. The CDR3 contains 19 residues. Germline assignment: CDR1 LNHDA and CDR2 SQIVND (reference sequence). V lost 5 bases to trimming and J lost 5 bases; unmatched junction nucleotides: 15. CDR3 amino acids: CASSFGLAGGPHREDTQYF. Here the CDR3 DNA reads TGTGCCAGTAGTTTCGGACTAGCGGGGGGCCCTCACCGCGAAGATACGCAGTATTTT.

In its sample, this clone was seen once. The rearrangement joins TRBV19 to TRBJ1-5, with D unresolved. The germline V and J ends were trimmed by 4 bases and 0 bases, with 4 bases remaining between them. The CDR3 spans 13 residues. CDR1 is LNHDA and CDR2 is SQIVND in the germline V gene (reference sequence). This CDR3 reads CASSSRSNQPQHF. In nucleotides, the CDR3 is TGTGCCAGTAGTAGCCGTAGCAATCAGCCCCAGCATTTT.

The chain combines TRBV2 with TRBJ2-1; TRBD2 might be the D (7 bases). The CDR3 extends over 16 amino acids. Trimming pared 8 bases from V and 7 bases from J, leaving 24 bases between. Germline lookup yields CDR1 SNHLY and CDR2 FYNNEI. CDR3 sequence: CASVLRGEGGGNEQFF. The CDR3 nucleotides read TGTGCCAGCGTTCTTAGGGGGGAGGGGGGTGGAAATGAGCAGTTCTTC.

The chain is built from TRBV6-4 and TRBJ2-1, with TRBD1 identical over 8 bases. CDR1 is MRHNA, CDR2 SNTAGT, per germline. The V gene end was trimmed by 4 bases and the J gene end by 7 bases; junction bases not matched to a gene: 0. There are 12 residues in the CDR3. The CDR3 protein is CASSGQGNEQFF. CDR3 coding DNA: TGTGCCAGCAGTGGACAGGGGAATGAGCAGTTCTTC.

This chain uses TRBV11-2 with TRBJ1-2; no firm D call. V gave up 0 bases and J gave up 8 bases, with 19 bases separating them. CDR1 and CDR2 (germline): SGHAT, FQNNGV. The length of the CDR3 is 16 residues. The DNA of the CDR3 is TGTGCCAGCAGCTTAGATCGAACAGCTCTCTATCCAGGCTACACCTTC. Translation gives CASSLDRTALYPGYTF.

The V call is TRBV2, the J call TRBJ1-2, with a tentative D call TRBD1 (5 bases). The CDR3 is made up of 15 amino acids. Trimming took 7 bases from V and 7 from J, leaving 22 bases between them. The germline gives CDR1 SNHLY, CDR2 FYNNEI. The CDR3 sequence: CASTAREAGMGGYTF. The CDR3 DNA reads TGTGCCAGCACTGCCCGGGAGGCAGGGATGGGTGGCTACACCTTC.

The chain employs TRBV30 and TRBJ2-3, with a weak D call TRBD1 (5 bases). Per germline, CDR1 GTSNPN and CDR2 SVGIG (reference sequence). The CDR3 has 13 residues. Trimming took 4 bases from V and 1 from J, leaving 9 bases between them. CDR3 DNA: TGTGCCTGGAAAGTCAGGGGCACAGATACGCAGTATTTT. Its protein is CAWKVRGTDTQYF.

V gene TRBV7-9 combines with J gene TRBJ1-6; D uncertain. Germline-derived CDR1 and CDR2 are SEHNR and FQNEAQ (reference sequence). The CDR3 has 17 amino acids. V dropped 1 base and J dropped 6 bases, with 16 bases sitting between them. CDR3 bases: TGTGCCAGCAGCTTAGAAATTATGGCCGGGTTTAATTCACCCCTCCACTTT. Protein: CASSLEIMAGFNSPLHF.

V gene TRBV6-2 or TRBV6-3 combines with J gene TRBJ2-4, with TRBD1 identical over 9 bases. V dropped 2 bases and J dropped 0; count of bases not matched to a gene: 17. Germline V gene data show CDR1 as MNHEY and CDR2 as SVGEGT. The CDR3 runs to 21 residues. The chain's CDR3 is CASSYVLPGQGVLPAKNIQYF. The CDR3 DNA reads TGTGCCAGCAGTTACGTATTACCGGGACAGGGCGTTCTCCCAGCCAAAAACATTCAGTACTTC.

The chain uses TRBV4-1 and TRBJ2-1, with 12 bases that match TRBD2. Unmatched junction bases numbered 5, after V lost 4 bases and J lost 10 bases. The CDR3 consists of 14 residues. CDR1 and CDR2 (germline): MGHRA, YSYEKL. The CDR3 loop is CASSPSGGVAEQFF. CDR3 nucleotide sequence: TGCGCCAGCAGCCCTAGCGGGGGGGTTGCCGAGCAGTTCTTC.

To note about this clone: Distinct nucleotide sequences in the sample also encode this CDR3. The chain joins TRBV9 to TRBJ2-7, with 7 bases that match TRBD1. V trimming: 2 bases; J trimming: 3 bases; junction bases outside the gene matches: 5. CDR1 and CDR2 (germline): SGDLS, YYNGEE. CDR3 length: 14 amino acids. In DNA form, the CDR3 reads TGTGCCAGCAGCGTCGGGACAGAAGTCTACGAGCAGTACTTC. Translating gives CASSVGTEVYEQYF.

This clone was observed once. The rearrangement links TRBV19 to TRBJ1-1, with a tentative D call TRBD1 (5 bases). The V end was cut by 5 bases, the J end by 3 bases, with 19 bases between. Germline V gene data show CDR1 as LNHDA and CDR2 as SQIVND (reference sequence). This CDR3 is built from 16 residues. The CDR3 region has the DNA TGTGCCAGTAGTGGCTTCGGGGGGGTAGGGGACACTGAAGCTTTCTTT. It specifies CASSGFGGVGDTEAFF.

V is TRBV3-1 (or the pseudogene TRBV3-2) and J is TRBJ2-7, with D unclear. CDR3 length: 13 amino acids. CDR1 LGHDT and CDR2 YNNKEL come from the germline V gene (reference sequence). V lost 1 base, J lost 7 bases, and 11 bases lay in between. As DNA, the CDR3 is TGTGCCAGCAGCCAAGCTCCCCTGGGGGAGCAGTACGTC. Amino acid sequence: CASSQAPLGEQYV.

CDR3 in DNA: TGTGCCAGCAGCTTCGGACAGGATTCCTACGAGCAGTACGTC. Its translation: CASSFGQDSYEQYV. The rearrangement links TRBV5-4 to TRBJ2-7, with TRBD1 matching 7 bases. The CDR3 is made up of 14 amino acids. From germline, CDR1 is SGHNT and CDR2 YYREEE (reference sequence). V was clipped by 2 bases and J by 1 base; unmatched bases: 3.